These 24 T cell receptor beta chains share one sample of origin, sequenced in a study of PD-L1 blockade in urothelial cancer. Only in-frame clones appear in the TCRdb table, and some are missing; sequencing was by immunoSEQ multiplex PCR. The repertoire includes 75,000 to 95,000 clones, around four fifths of them detected once, and 5.5% to 7.5% sits in the top ten. Sample time point: pretreatment peripheral blood. Source: PBMCs, taken around atezolizumab (anti-PD-L1) treatment. The receptor source for this set is a man in his forties with urothelial cancer.

V is TRBV27 and J is TRBJ2-7, with 8 bases fitting TRBD1. After removal of 2 bases from V and 1 base from J, the junction contained 7 bases not matched to a gene. The CDR3 sequence is 16 residues long. The germline V gene has CDR1 MNHEY and CDR2 SMNVEV (reference sequence). CDR3 sequence: CASSLRRDRPSYEQYF. As DNA, the CDR3 is TGTGCCAGCAGTTTAAGGAGGGACAGGCCTTCCTACGAGCAGTACTTC.

The chain has TRBV9 and TRBJ1-2; D might be TRBD1 (5 bases). Germline V gene lookup returns CDR1 SGDLS and CDR2 YYNGEE. The CDR3 totals 15 residues. V gave up 2 bases and J gave up 11 bases, with 22 bases separating them. The CDR3 DNA is TGTGCCAGCAGCGTTTCCCCGAAAGGGAGGGGATCATACACCTTC. This sequence encodes CASSVSPKGRGSYTF.

This clone was found a few times. The V gene is TRBV4-2, the J gene TRBJ2-2; D remains ambiguous. CDR1 and CDR2 (germline): LGHNA, YNFKEQ. The CDR3 length is 13 residues. Trimming took off 4 bases at V and 4 bases at J, with 7 bases between the two ends. CDR3 coding DNA: TGTGCCAGCAGCCTTCACATCACCGGGGAGCTGTTTTTT. This gives the protein CASSLHITGELFF.

This sequence joins TRBV29-1 and TRBJ2-5; TRBD2 matches 14 bases. The CDR3 loop spans 16 amino acids. CDR1 is SQVTM, CDR2 ANQGSEA, per germline. V dropped 4 bases and J dropped 4; count of bases not matched to a gene: 8. The CDR3 DNA is TGCAGCGTTGCCAGTTTGACTAGCGGGAGGGTAGAGACCCAGTACTTC. It specifies CSVASLTSGRVETQYF.

This clone was observed a handful of times. The rearrangement uses TRBV5-1 and TRBJ2-3, with D perhaps TRBD2 (6 bases). This CDR3 has 14 residues. Germline V gives CDR1 SGHRS, CDR2 YFSETQ. With 4 bases removed from V and 2 bases from J, the gap between germline ends came to 11 bases. The CDR3 here is CASSEEGFTDTQYF. The CDR3 DNA sequence: TGCGCCAGCAGCGAGGAGGGATTCACAGATACGCAGTATTTT.

V usage is TRBV4-2 and J usage is TRBJ2-2; 10 bases are a match to TRBD2. The CDR3 covers 18 residues. From germline, CDR1 is LGHNA and CDR2 YNFKEQ. The V and J ends lost 0 bases and 1 base, in that order; junction bases with no gene match: 5. The CDR3 protein is CASSQEAAGGRNTGELFF. The CDR3 bases are TGTGCCAGCAGCCAAGAGGCAGCGGGAGGGCGGAACACCGGGGAGCTGTTTTTT.

V usage is TRBV19 and J usage is TRBJ2-2; 8 bases are shared with TRBD2. This CDR3 comprises 18 residues. The junction had 12 bases not matched to a gene; V was cut back by 2 bases and J by 4 bases. The germline gives CDR1 LNHDA, CDR2 SQIVND (reference sequence). The CDR3 sequence: CASSILGRGRSSTGELFF. The CDR3 DNA sequence: TGTGCCAGTAGTATATTGGGTCGCGGGAGGTCGAGCACCGGGGAGCTGTTTTTT.

The chain joins TRBV6-6 to TRBJ2-7; tentatively, D is TRBD2 (6 bases). CDR1 is MNHNY, CDR2 SVGAGI, per germline (reference sequence). Trimming stripped 0 bases from V and 3 bases from J, with 12 bases between. The CDR3 covers 15 residues. The CDR3 spells CASSYSGRRGYEQYF. The CDR3 DNA reads TGTGCCAGCAGTTACTCCGGCCGGAGGGGCTACGAGCAGTACTTC.

This clone was recorded at least ten times. The chain uses TRBV9 and TRBJ2-1; tentative D call: TRBD1 (6 bases). V was cut by 6 bases and J by 0 bases, with 13 bases left in between. CDR3 size: 15 residues. From germline, CDR1 is SGDLS and CDR2 YYNGEE. Here the CDR3 reads CASNLGTNSYNEQFF. DNA of the CDR3: TGTGCCAGCAACCTCGGGACAAACTCCTACAATGAGCAGTTCTTC.

A single count supports this clone. This chain connects TRBV11-2 to TRBJ2-1; unclear D gene. Germline CDR1 is SGHAT and CDR2 is FQNNGV. This CDR3 is built from 10 residues. Trimming took 5 bases from V and 7 from J, leaving 3 bases between them. CDR3 loop: CASSVNEQFF. CDR3 in DNA: TGTGCCAGCAGCGTAAATGAGCAGTTCTTC.

This clone was counted only a few times. The chain has TRBV14 and TRBJ2-5, with 10 bases matching TRBD1. Germline loops: CDR1 SGHDN, CDR2 FVKESK. Trimming removed 3 bases from V and 5 bases from J; junction bases left unmatched: 3. The CDR3 is made up of 14 amino acids. The CDR3 DNA reads as TGTGCCAGCAGCCAGGGGGACAGGGGCGAGACCCAGTACTTC. Protein product: CASSQGDRGETQYF.

The chain employs TRBV20-1 and TRBJ2-7; 11 bases align to TRBD1. The CDR3 has 11 residues. In germline, CDR1 is DFQATT, CDR2 SNEGSKA (reference sequence). The CDR3 DNA reads TGCCTCGGGACAGGGGGATACGAGCAGTACTTC. This gives the protein CLGTGGYEQYF.

The chain couples TRBV20-1 to TRBJ2-7; a possible D gene is TRBD2 (6 bases). CDR1 is DFQATT, CDR2 SNEGSKA, per germline (reference sequence). Trimming cost V 5 bases and J 4 bases, with 9 bases left between them. The CDR3 has 11 amino acids. In DNA form, the CDR3 reads TGCAGTGCTCCCGGGACTTACGAGCAGTACTTC. Amino acids: CSAPGTYEQYF.

This sequence joins TRBV7-9 and TRBJ1-5, with 7 bases identical to TRBD1. Germline V gene sequence: CDR1 SEHNR, CDR2 FQNEAQ (reference sequence). V lost 4 bases and J lost 5; bases outside the gene matches: 2. This CDR3 region has 13 residues. The CDR3, as DNA: TGTGCCAGCAGCTGGGACAGCTATCAGCCCCAGCATTTT. As protein: CASSWDSYQPQHF.

The rearrangement uses TRBV5-4 and TRBJ2-5; 8 bases are a match to TRBD2. Germline loops: CDR1 SGHNT, CDR2 YYREEE (reference sequence). Germline trimming cut 4 bases from V and 4 bases from J; bases unmatched to any gene: 9. The CDR3 spans 15 residues. The DNA for the CDR3 is TGTGCCAGCAGCCTGGGGCTAGCGGGTCGAGAGACCCAGTACTTC. Translated: CASSLGLAGRETQYF.

The V call is TRBV19, the J call TRBJ2-1; 11 nucleotides match TRBD2. The CDR3 has 19 residues. Germline values: CDR1 LNHDA, CDR2 SQIVND (reference sequence). J gave up 6 bases and V 3 bases, and 16 bases lay outside the gene matches. CDR3 region: CASSIFLFFGSGRANEQFF. CDR3 DNA: TGTGCCAGTAGTATTTTTCTCTTTTTCGGTAGCGGGAGGGCCAATGAGCAGTTCTTC.

This rearrangement joins TRBV27 to TRBJ1-5; 9 bases line up with TRBD1. The CDR3 has 14 amino acids. Trimming removed 6 bases from V and 5 bases from J; junction bases left unmatched: 5. Germline assignment: CDR1 MNHEY and CDR2 SMNVEV (reference sequence). CDR3 nucleotide sequence: TGTGCCAGCAGAAAACAGGGGGCCCATCAGCCCCAGCATTTT. It specifies CASRKQGAHQPQHF.

This sequence joins TRBV27 and TRBJ1-2; weak D call: TRBD1 (5 bases). CDR3 length: 14 amino acids. Deletions cut 0 bases from V and 4 bases from J, with 9 bases between. Germline CDR1 is MNHEY and CDR2 is SMNVEV (reference sequence). The CDR3 sequence is CASSLSYRTYGYTF. The CDR3 nucleotides read TGTGCCAGCAGTTTATCGTACAGGACCTATGGCTACACCTTC.

The chain joins TRBV18 to TRBJ2-7; D may be TRBD2 (5 bases). Trimming left V 3 bases short and J 3 bases short, with 18 bases between. The CDR3 spans 16 residues. Germline CDR1 is KGHSH and CDR2 is LQKENI. For the CDR3, the DNA is TGTGCCAGCTCACCGATTCCCCGGGAAACGAACTACGAGCAGTACTTC. Translating gives CASSPIPRETNYEQYF.

The chain employs TRBV2 and TRBJ2-1; D is undetermined. Germline values: CDR1 SNHLY, CDR2 FYNNEI. Trimming left V 7 bases short and J 8 bases short, with 15 bases between. This CDR3 is 13 amino acids long. The CDR3 sequence is CASIPRISYEQFF. In nucleotides, the CDR3 is TGTGCCAGCATTCCCAGGATCTCATATGAGCAGTTCTTC.

This clone was recorded a few times. The chain joins TRBV2 to TRBJ1-5; D gene uncertain. V lost 4 bases and J 3 bases, leaving 10 bases between the germline ends. The CDR3 is made up of 14 amino acids. CDR1 and CDR2 from the germline V gene are SNHLY and FYNNEI. CDR3 DNA: TGTGCCAGCAGTGGAAAAGTACTCAATCAGCCCCAGCATTTT. Translated, it gives CASSGKVLNQPQHF.

This chain joins TRBV9 and TRBJ2-3; no reliable D call. Germline CDR1 is SGDLS and CDR2 is YYNGEE. The V and J ends lost 3 bases and 2 bases respectively, with 16 bases between them. CDR3 size: 16 residues. This chain's CDR3 is CASSARHSTNTDTQYF. Written as DNA, the CDR3 is TGTGCCAGCAGCGCCCGACACTCGACCAACACAGATACGCAGTATTTT.

This sequence joins TRBV27 and TRBJ2-7; D is perhaps TRBD2 (6 bases). CDR1 and CDR2 (germline): MNHEY, SMNVEV (reference sequence). Trimming stripped 6 bases from V and 7 bases from J, with 16 bases between. This CDR3 comprises 13 residues. In nucleotides, the CDR3 is TGTGCCAGCAGCCCCTCCCTAGCGAGGGAGCAGTACTTC. Its translation: CASSPSLAREQYF.

V and J are TRBV4-1 and TRBJ2-3; 14 bases match TRBD2. The V gene's germline CDR1 is MGHRA and CDR2 YSYEKL. J was trimmed by 10 bases and V by 0 bases; bases with no gene match: 6. The CDR3 has 16 residues. CDR3 sequence reads: CASSQEERLAGGSQYF. The CDR3 DNA follows: TGCGCCAGCAGCCAAGAGGAGAGACTAGCGGGAGGGTCGCAGTATTTT.